This T cell receptor beta chain was identified during a study of CD8 T cells in cerebrospinal fluid in Alzheimer's disease. For the study at large: CSF T cell clonal expansion was assessed by plate-based nested PCR and droplet-based sequencing.

Measured by frequency, this clonotype is medium-sized (0.01 to 0.1%). TCRdb re-called the 10x single-cell sequencing reads and gives one entry per CDR3 protein, without DNA. The sample's table shows about 1,100 distinct CDR3 sequences. The TCR was taken from a human donor in good health. Sequenced material: cerebrospinal fluid.

The CDR3 protein is CASSSQGGQDSPLHF. This rearrangement joins TRBV5-4 to TRBJ1-6; without DNA, the TCRdb call of TRBD1 cannot be checked. Germline lookup yields CDR1 SGHNT and CDR2 YYREEE (reference sequence). The CDR3 extends over 15 amino acids.